The TCR beta chain described here comes from a study of CD8 T cells in Susac syndrome. The authors carried out high-throughput sequencing of TCR beta. They applied it to CD8+ and CD4+ T cells obtained from blood. Stable or active relapsing-remitting multiple sclerosis, untreated and meeting revised McDonald criteria, defined the controls. Negative isolation yielded the CD8+ and CD4+ T cells, while FACS enriched the TEMRA cells. Random hexamers primed reverse transcription of about 0.5 to 1 ug RNA. Amplification of TCR beta CDR3 used immunoSEQ multiplex PCR across 54 Vbeta and 13 Jbeta. From the immunoSEQ multiplex PCR reads, TCRdb called clonotypes with MiXCR, one entry per CDR3 protein. Among around 170,000 distinct CDR3 sequences listed, roughly 95% were seen once. The CDR3 length is 19 residues. The V gene lost 0 bases and the J gene lost 2 bases, with 20 bases spanning the gap. The germline CDR1 and CDR2 sequences are LGHDT and YNNKEL (reference sequence).

The material sequenced was CD8+ T cells from PBMCs. V usage is TRBV3-1 and J usage is TRBJ1-5; D not resolved. The receptor was isolated from a human donor with multiple sclerosis. CDR3 bases: TGTGCCAGCAGCCAAGATCATTCGGTCGTCGACGGGGGCAATCAGCCCCAGCATTTT. This codes for CASSQDHSVVDGGNQPQHF.